This T cell receptor (beta chain) is from a study of neoadjuvant anti-PD-1 for oral cavity cancer. About the research overall: Patients without progression got a fourth dose around day 43. Study-wide points: TCR analyses covered only a few patients per response group.

This clone has only one observation. Its specificity is unknown. Germline CDR1 SGHRS, CDR2 YFSETQ. Trimming left V 3 bases short and J 3 bases short, with 13 bases between. The CDR3 consists of 15 residues. The data were produced by immunoSEQ multiplex PCR, yet TCRdb's version contains in-frame clones alone and is incomplete. This table holds 15,000 to 20,000 clones, 69% found once. J is TRBJ2-1 and V is TRBV5-1, with D possibly TRBD1 on 5 matching bases. The TCR sequence derives from a person between 40 and 85 years old with oral cavity squamous cell carcinoma. The sample in question was PBMCs, obtained before nivolumab (anti-PD-1) treatment. The chain's CDR3 is CASSWIPQGYNEQFF. The CDR3, as DNA: TGCGCCAGCAGCTGGATCCCGCAGGGCTACAATGAGCAGTTCTTC.